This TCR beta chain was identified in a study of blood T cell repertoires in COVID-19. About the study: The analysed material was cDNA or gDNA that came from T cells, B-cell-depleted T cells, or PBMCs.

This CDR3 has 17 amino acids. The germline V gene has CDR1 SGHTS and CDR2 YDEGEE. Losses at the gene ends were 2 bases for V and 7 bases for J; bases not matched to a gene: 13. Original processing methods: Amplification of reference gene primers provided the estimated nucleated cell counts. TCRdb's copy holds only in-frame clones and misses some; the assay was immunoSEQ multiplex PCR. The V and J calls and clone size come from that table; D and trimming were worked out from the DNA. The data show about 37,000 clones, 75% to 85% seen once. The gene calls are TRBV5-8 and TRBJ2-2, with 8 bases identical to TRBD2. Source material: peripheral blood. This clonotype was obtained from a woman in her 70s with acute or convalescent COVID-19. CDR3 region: CASSLSKRGLRNGELFF. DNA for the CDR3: TGTGCCAGCAGCTTATCTAAGCGGGGGTTAAGGAACGGGGAGCTGTTTTTT.